Below are 5 T cell receptor beta chains sequenced from a single sample in a study of human T cells and chemical hapten exposure. Time point given: patch test 2, 6 weeks after DPC sensitization. Treatment here: therapeutic diphenylcyclopropenone sensitization with weekly scalp DPC. A single record per CDR3 protein comes from TCRdb applying MiXCR to the RACE reads. The data hold about 110,000 distinct CDR3 sequences, with roughly 10% observed a single time. The sequencing here drew on whole blood, taken in connection with sensitization to the hapten diphenylcyclopropenone (DPC). Receptors were obtained from a woman aged 40 to 50 with alopecia areata. Some clones in this sample may be carry-over from other donors' samples.

The CDR3 protein is CAWSRDSNQPQHF. CDR3 nucleotides: TGTGCCTGGAGCCGGGACTCCAATCAGCCCCAGCATTTT. This sequence joins TRBV30 and TRBJ1-5; tentatively, D is TRBD1 (5 bases). Trimming pared 3 bases from V and 3 bases from J, leaving 9 bases between. The germline gives CDR1 GTSNPN, CDR2 SVGIG (reference sequence). The CDR3 length is 13 residues.

The rearrangement joins TRBV20-1 to TRBJ2-3; 7 positions agree with TRBD1. The CDR3 runs 14 residues. Germline loops: CDR1 DFQATT, CDR2 SNEGSKA (reference sequence). The CDR3 spells CRPTGWRRTDTQYF. Written as DNA, the CDR3 is TGCAGACCGACAGGGTGGCGGCGCACAGATACGCAGTATTTT.

This clonotype showed up many times. The chain employs TRBV20-1 and TRBJ2-7; D tentatively fits TRBD1 or TRBD2 (6 bases each). Germline V gene lookup returns CDR1 DFQATT and CDR2 SNEGSKA (reference sequence). This CDR3 spans 14 amino acids. The V and J ends lost 3 bases and 4 bases respectively, with 16 bases between them. As DNA, the CDR3 is TGCAGTGCTAGCGGTGAGAGGGGGGATTACGAGCAGTACTTC. Translated, it gives CSASGERGDYEQYF.

Only a few counts were recorded for this clonotype. V is TRBV5-1 and J is TRBJ2-3; possibly TRBD1 for D (6 bases). This CDR3 region has 14 residues. Trimming pared 2 bases from V and 4 bases from J, leaving 11 bases between. Germline CDR1 and CDR2: SGHRS and YFSETQ. Here the CDR3 DNA reads TGCGCCAGCAGCTTTTTTGGGGGCGCAGATACGCAGTATTTT. Its protein is CASSFFGGADTQYF. Full variable domain (outside the CDR3, taken from reference TRBV5-1 and TRBJ2-3): KAGVTQTPRYLIKTRGQQVTLSCSPISGHRSVSWYQQTPGQGLQFLFEYFSETQRNKGNFPGRFSGRQFSNSRSEMNVSTLELGDSALYLCASSFFGGADTQYFGPGTRLTVL.

The chain links TRBV10-3 to TRBJ2-5; a weak D match, TRBD1 (6 bases). CDR1 is ENHRY and CDR2 is SYGVKD in the germline V gene. CDR3 length: 15 amino acids. Trimming took off 1 base at V and 1 base at J, with 10 bases between the two ends. The CDR3 DNA follows: TGTGCCATCAGTGAGTTGGGGGCTAGCCAAGAGACCCAGTACTTC. Protein: CAISELGASQETQYF.